A selection of T cell receptor beta chains follows, all from one sample in a study of blood T cell repertoires in COVID-19. Assay: immunoSEQ multiplex PCR; the TCRdb copy retains only in-frame clones and omits some. The profile covers 300,000 to 350,000 clones, with roughly 89% appearing a single time and roughly a tenth taken by the ten largest. The sequenced sample consisted of PBMCs or T cells enriched from blood (not recorded which). The receptor set was obtained from a woman aged 25 to 45 who had recovered from COVID-19. CDR3s include the opening cysteine and the closing phenylalanine or tryptophan. D genes are given only for firm matches. Where a row states a size, it is once, few, many or the class of an expanded clone; other rows omit it.

CDR3aa	CDR3nt	v_gene	abundance	d_gene	j_gene
CASSSGEQYF	TGTGCCAGCAGTTCAGGCGAGCAGTACTTC	TRBV28	-	-	TRBJ2-7
CASSPPGGVGGVAEAFF	TGTGCCAGCAGTCCGCCGGGCGGGGTGGGGGGAGTTGCTGAAGCTTTCTTT	TRBV28	once	-	TRBJ1-1
CASSQGGVPGYTF	TGCGCCAGCAGCCAAGGGGGGGTCCCAGGCTACACCTTC	TRBV4-1	-	-	TRBJ1-2
CASSFGTGVNNEQFF	TGCGCCAGCAGCTTCGGGACAGGAGTTAACAATGAGCAGTTCTTC	TRBV5-1	once	TRBD1	TRBJ2-1
CASSYRDYGYTF	TGTGCCAGCAGTTATCGGGACTATGGCTACACCTTC	TRBV6-2/TRBV6-3	-	-	TRBJ1-2
CASSLEEGVSYEQYF	TGCGCCAGCAGCTTGGAGGAGGGAGTTAGCTACGAGCAGTACTTC	TRBV5-1	-	-	TRBJ2-7
CASTSGSQQYF	TGCGCCAGCACAAGCGGGAGTCAGCAGTACTTC	TRBV10-2	-	TRBD2	TRBJ2-7
CASSVGAGGQETQYF	TGTGCCAGTAGTGTGGGAGCCGGAGGACAAGAGACCCAGTACTTC	TRBV19	-	-	TRBJ2-5
CASCIAGGDTQYF	TGTGCCAGCTGCATAGCGGGAGGGGATACGCAGTATTTT	TRBV6-5	-	TRBD2	TRBJ2-3
CATSDPGTARTYNEQFF	TGTGCCACCAGTGACCCTGGGACAGCTAGAACCTACAATGAGCAGTTCTTC	TRBV24-1	-	TRBD1	TRBJ2-1
CASSPVGTGGNQPQHF	TGTGCCAGCAGCCCTGTAGGGACAGGAGGGAATCAGCCCCAGCATTTT	TRBV6-2/TRBV6-3	-	TRBD1	TRBJ1-5
CASISSYEQYF	TGTGCCAGCATCTCCTCCTACGAGCAGTACTTC	TRBV2	few	-	TRBJ2-7
CASRPQGRQETQYF	TGTGCCAGCAGGCCCCAGGGGAGACAAGAGACCCAGTACTTC	TRBV28	-	-	TRBJ2-5
CASSLGGIGYGYTF	TGTGCCAGCAGCTTAGGAGGGATTGGGTATGGCTACACCTTC	TRBV7-9	once	-	TRBJ1-2
CASSRQGAWGGYTF	TGTGCCAGCAGTCGACAGGGGGCATGGGGTGGCTACACCTTC	TRBV28	-	TRBD1	TRBJ1-2
CASSQFTVNEQFF	TGTGCCAGCAGCCAATTCACGGTCAATGAGCAGTTCTTC	TRBV3-1/TRBV3-2	-	-	TRBJ2-1
CASSHPGQSSYNEQFF	TGTGCCAGCAGTCATCCGGGACAGAGCTCCTACAATGAGCAGTTCTTC	TRBV6-2/TRBV6-3	-	TRBD1	TRBJ2-1
CASSIDGGTGELFF	TGTGCCAGTAGTATAGATGGGGGGACCGGGGAGCTGTTTTTT	TRBV19	-	-	TRBJ2-2
CASSISYRGINEQFF	TGTGCCAGTAGTATTTCGTACAGGGGGATAAATGAGCAGTTCTTC	TRBV19	-	TRBD1	TRBJ2-1
CASSLWTRTDTQYF	TGTGCCAGCAGTTTGTGGACTCGCACAGATACGCAGTATTTT	TRBV28	-	-	TRBJ2-3
CASSGQGGAYGYTF	TGTGCCAGCAGCGGACAGGGAGGGGCTTATGGCTACACCTTC	TRBV7-2	-	TRBD1	TRBJ1-2
CASTAGRNTGELFF	TGTGCCAGCACCGCGGGACGGAACACCGGGGAGCTGTTTTTT	TRBV11-1	-	-	TRBJ2-2
CASSPRETDYNEQFF	TGTGCCAGCAGCCCACGGGAGACAGACTACAATGAGCAGTTCTTC	TRBV7-9	-	-	TRBJ2-1
CASNGIGQGALNSPLHF	TGTGCCAGTAACGGCATTGGACAGGGAGCGCTGAATTCACCCCTCCACTTT	TRBV19	-	TRBD1	TRBJ1-6
CASSLLRHPKGGYTF	TGTGCCAGCAGTTTATTGAGGCACCCGAAGGGGGGCTACACCTTC	TRBV27	-	-	TRBJ1-2
CASSPSGRRWEETQYF	TGTGCCAGCAGCCCTAGCGGAAGAAGATGGGAAGAGACCCAGTACTTC	TRBV3-1/TRBV3-2	-	TRBD2	TRBJ2-5
CSARFVETQYF	TGCAGTGCTAGATTCGTGGAGACCCAGTACTTC	TRBV20-1	-	-	TRBJ2-5
CASSPGIGNTIYF	TGTGCCAGCTCACCCGGGATCGGAAACACCATATATTTT	TRBV18	-	-	TRBJ1-3
CSVESEGAPGELFF	TGCAGCGTTGAATCGGAGGGGGCCCCCGGGGAGCTGTTTTTT	TRBV29-1	-	-	TRBJ2-2
CASLGASGLYNEQFF	TGTGCCAGCCTGGGGGCTAGCGGGCTTTACAATGAGCAGTTCTTC	TRBV2	-	TRBD2	TRBJ2-1
CASSLDRVAYGYTF	TGTGCCAGCAGCTTGGACAGGGTGGCCTATGGCTACACCTTC	TRBV5-4	-	-	TRBJ1-2
CSVEWSIVPYEQFF	TGCAGCGTTGAATGGAGTATTGTCCCTTATGAGCAGTTCTTC	TRBV29-1	-	-	TRBJ2-1
CASSEPGTVQFF	TGTGCCAGCAGTGAACCGGGGACAGTGCAGTTTTTT	TRBV6-1	-	TRBD1	TRBJ1-4
CATSRDSDLNTDTQYF	TGTGCCACCAGCAGGGACAGCGATTTGAACACAGATACGCAGTATTTT	TRBV15	-	-	TRBJ2-3
CASSQGQINTEAFF	TGTGCCAGCAGCCAGGGACAGATAAACACTGAAGCTTTCTTT	TRBV7-9	-	TRBD1	TRBJ1-1
CASSPGQHYEQYF	TGTGCCAGCTCACCGGGACAGCACTACGAGCAGTACTTC	TRBV18	once	TRBD1	TRBJ2-7
CASSLGLAGAHNEQFF	TGTGCCAGCAGCTTGGGACTAGCGGGAGCCCACAATGAGCAGTTCTTC	TRBV5-4	-	TRBD2	TRBJ2-1
CATSDPAGGYTF	TGTGCCACCAGTGATCCTGCGGGCGGCTACACCTTC	TRBV24-1	few	-	TRBJ1-2
CASSARAGDTQYF	TGTGCCAGCAGCGCCCGGGCGGGGGATACGCAGTATTTT	TRBV6-5	-	-	TRBJ2-3
CASSIASTMNTEAFF	TGTGCCAGTAGTATCGCGTCCACCATGAACACTGAAGCTTTCTTT	TRBV19	once	-	TRBJ1-1
CASSPGQDLQETQYF	TGTGCCAGCTCACCGGGACAGGACCTCCAAGAGACCCAGTACTTC	TRBV18	-	TRBD1	TRBJ2-5
CASSLNPGMSYEQYF	TGTGCCAGCAGCTTGAATCCGGGGATGTCCTACGAGCAGTACTTC	TRBV5-6	-	-	TRBJ2-7
CASSPEGIRGNTIYF	TGTGCCAGCAGCCCCGAGGGAATTCGTGGAAACACCATATATTTT	TRBV9	-	-	TRBJ1-3
CASSQIGGTGNTIYF	TGTGCCAGCAGCCAAATTGGGGGGACTGGAAACACCATATATTTT	TRBV3-1/TRBV3-2	-	-	TRBJ1-3
CASSTGLRHYEQYF	TGTGCCAGCAGCACGGGACTGAGGCACTACGAGCAGTACTTC	TRBV7-2	-	-	TRBJ2-7